A single T cell receptor (beta chain) is shown here with its context. Here immunoSEQ multiplex PCR was the method, and the copy in TCRdb shows in-frame clones only, minus some. The sample comprises 300,000 to 350,000 clones, approximately 86% of which are singletons, and around 4% rests with the top ten. CDR1 is SGHNT and CDR2 is YYREEE in the germline V gene (reference sequence). The ends were cut back, 0 bases at V and 1 base at J, with 10 bases in the middle. The CDR3 runs to 15 residues. The entry originates in a study of blood T cell repertoires in COVID-19. V gene TRBV5-4 combines with J gene TRBJ1-1, with D possibly being TRBD1 (6 bases). The sequenced sample consisted of PBMCs or T cells enriched from blood (not recorded which). This TCR came from a woman aged 40 to 49 with acute COVID-19. Here the CDR3 DNA reads TGTGCCAGCAGCTTGGGACGGGACAAGAACACTGAAGCTTTCTTT. Translated: CASSLGRDKNTEAFF.